A selection of T cell receptor beta chains follows, all from one sample in a study of cytomegalovirus exposure and HLA in healthy donors. The repertoire was sequenced with immunoSEQ multiplex PCR; TCRdb's copy has only in-frame clones and lacks some. In the table there are 100,000 to 120,000 clones, around 86% of which are singletons. Sequencing used PBMCs. These receptors all stem from a woman aged 18-29 years in good health and CMV-seropositive. The CDR3 runs from the conserved cysteine through the conserved F or W. Fields, in order: D gene, J gene, V gene, clone size, CDR3 protein, CDR3 DNA. The D gene is left open where the match is weak. Where a row states a size, it is once, few, many or the class of an expanded clone; other rows omit it.

>-|TRBJ1-5|TRBV15|-
CATSTQTNQPQHF
TGTGCCACCAGCACTCAGACTAATCAGCCCCAGCATTTT
>TRBD1|TRBJ1-6|TRBV11-3|-
CASSSRPDRDLNSPLHF
TGTGCCAGCAGCTCCCGCCCAGACAGGGACCTTAATTCACCCCTCCACTTT
>TRBD1|TRBJ2-4|TRBV7-3|-
CASSSTGGAGIQYF
TGTGCCAGCAGCTCGACAGGGGGCGCAGGCATTCAGTACTTC
>-|TRBJ2-7|TRBV25-1|-
CASSVPGDSYEQYF
TGTGCCAGCAGTGTTCCAGGGGACTCCTACGAGCAGTACTTC
>-|TRBJ2-7|TRBV11-3|few
CASLSRGGGEQYF
TGTGCCAGCCTCTCGAGGGGGGGTGGCGAGCAGTACTTC
>-|TRBJ2-7|TRBV5-4|-
CASSGGSPYEQYF
TGTGCCAGCAGCGGCGGTAGCCCCTACGAGCAGTACTTC
>TRBD2|TRBJ2-7|TRBV27|-
CASSLGPGRDEQYF
TGTGCCAGCAGTTTAGGCCCAGGGAGGGACGAGCAGTACTTC
>TRBD2|TRBJ2-1|TRBV27|-
CASSWGGGVAGGPYNEQFF
TGTGCCAGCAGTTGGGGAGGAGGGGTAGCGGGGGGTCCCTACAATGAGCAGTTCTTC
>-|TRBJ2-2|TRBV7-3|-
CASSTGPTGELFF
TGTGCCAGCAGTACAGGACCTACCGGGGAGCTGTTTTTT
>-|TRBJ1-2|TRBV5-6|-
CASSTGPDYGYTF
TGTGCCAGCAGTACAGGACCCGACTATGGCTACACCTTC
>-|TRBJ2-5|TRBV2|-
CASSSQGETQYF
TGTGCCAGCAGTTCACAGGGTGAGACCCAGTACTTC
>-|TRBJ2-3|TRBV7-3|-
CASSSRGRPADTQYF
TGTGCCAGCAGCTCCAGGGGTCGGCCTGCAGATACGCAGTATTTT
>-|TRBJ2-1|TRBV6-5|once
CASSYGPLSGEQFF
TGTGCCAGCAGTTACGGGCCCCTCAGCGGTGAGCAGTTCTTC
>-|TRBJ1-1|TRBV12-5|-
CASGAGGGNTEAFF
TGTGCTAGTGGTGCGGGGGGAGGGAACACTGAAGCTTTCTTT
>TRBD1|TRBJ1-5|TRBV28|-
CASSSPFGTGGTQPQHF
TGTGCCAGCAGTTCCCCCTTTGGGACAGGGGGCACTCAGCCCCAGCATTTT
>-|TRBJ2-1|TRBV5-1|-
CASSRDLDNEQFF
TGCGCCAGCAGCCGGGACTTAGACAATGAGCAGTTCTTC
>TRBD2|TRBJ2-2|TRBV4-1|-
CASSQGLRELAANTGELFF
TGCGCCAGCAGCCAAGGACTCAGGGAACTAGCGGCGAACACCGGGGAGCTGTTTTTT